The 26 T cell receptor beta chains listed next were all sequenced from one sample in a study of CD8 T cells in ankylosing spondylitis. A single record per CDR3 protein comes from TCRdb applying MiXCR to the 5' RACE reads. The sample yields fewer than 750,000 distinct CDR3 sequences, roughly 19% seen once. No cognate antigen is known for these TCRs. Regarding the study as a whole: There was a TCR beta motif, made of several highly homologous variants, that appeared characteristic of ankylosing spondylitis blood.

Sample: blood, either unsorted or a sorted T cell fraction (not recorded which). The source of these receptors is a male donor with ankylosing spondylitis.

There are a few counts of this clonotype. V usage is TRBV14 and J usage is TRBJ2-3; no firm D call. V lost 3 bases and J lost 6, with 10 bases in between. CDR1 SGHDN and CDR2 FVKESK come from the germline V gene. This CDR3 has 13 residues. The CDR3 DNA follows: TGTGCCAGCAGCCACGCAATCCGGGATACGCAGTATTTT. Its protein is CASSHAIRDTQYF.

The chain combines TRBV2 with TRBJ1-1; the match to TRBD1 covers 8 bases. V lost 7 bases to trimming and J lost 1 base; unmatched junction nucleotides: 2. The CDR3 sequence is 13 residues long. The V gene's germline CDR1 is SNHLY and CDR2 FYNNEI. Here the CDR3 DNA reads TGTGCCAGCAAGACAGGGGAGAACACTGAAGCTTTCTTT. It codes for CASKTGENTEAFF.

The DNA of the CDR3 is TGTGCCAGCACACGGACATCCTACAATGAGCAGTTCTTC. This codes for CASTRTSYNEQFF. The V gene is TRBV2, the J gene TRBJ2-1, with D maybe TRBD1 (5 bases). Germline CDR1 is SNHLY and CDR2 is FYNNEI. Trimming left V 7 bases short and J 1 base short, with 8 bases between. CDR3 size: 13 residues.

The chain joins TRBV24-1 to TRBJ2-5; 11 nucleotides match TRBD2. The germline V gene encodes CDR1 KGHDR and CDR2 SFDVKD. Trimming at V came to 1 base and at J to 1 base, leaving 7 bases not matched to a gene. The CDR3 runs 18 residues. DNA for the CDR3: TGTGCCACCAGTGATTTCTCTCGGACTAGCGGGCGCCAAGAGACCCAGTACTTC. Its translation is CATSDFSRTSGRQETQYF.

There are a few counts of this clonotype. CDR3 region: CSAGLAGGLLAGNEQFF. The CDR3, as DNA: TGCAGCGCGGGTCTAGCGGGAGGACTTCTCGCAGGCAATGAGCAGTTCTTC. The chain is built from TRBV29-1 and TRBJ2-1, with 11 bases lining up with TRBD2. V shed 7 bases and J 6 bases; nucleotides not matched to a gene: 17. CDR1 is SQVTM, CDR2 ANQGSEA, per germline. The CDR3 has 17 residues.

CDR3: CASSDSGGPQHF. CDR3 nucleotides: TGCGCCAGCAGTGATTCGGGCGGGCCCCAGCATTTT. The genes are TRBV10-2 and TRBJ1-5; D gene unclear. The germline V gene has CDR1 WSHSY and CDR2 SAAADI. Trimming removed 3 bases from V and 9 bases from J, with 9 bases in between. This CDR3 has 12 residues.

For the CDR3, the DNA is TGTGCCAGTAGTATCCCGGGGTCAAGGGGGGAGACCCAGTACTTC. Its protein is CASSIPGSRGETQYF. The J gene is TRBJ2-5, the V gene TRBV19; TRBD1 might be the D (6 bases). The CDR3 loop spans 15 amino acids. The V end lost 3 bases, the J end lost 5 bases, and 16 bases lay between the germline ends. CDR1 LNHDA and CDR2 SQIVND come from the germline V gene (reference sequence). The full variable domain, rest sourced from reference TRBV19 and TRBJ2-5, is DGGITQSPKYLFRKEGQNVTLSCEQNLNHDAMYWYRQDPGQGLRLIYYSQIVNDFQKGDIAEGYSVSREKKESFPLTVTSAQKNPTAFYLCASSIPGSRGETQYFGPGTRLLVL.

The chain couples TRBV5-1 to TRBJ2-7; D not certain. From germline, CDR1 is SGHRS and CDR2 YFSETQ. The CDR3 extends over 12 amino acids. V was cut by 7 bases and J by 3 bases, with 11 bases left in between. CDR3 in DNA: TGCGCCAGCCACATTGGGAACTACGAGCAGTACTTC. Protein product: CASHIGNYEQYF.

The chain carries TRBV5-1 and TRBJ1-2; weak D call: TRBD1 (5 bases). V was cut by 0 bases and J by 2 bases, with 8 bases left in between. Germline CDR1 is SGHRS and CDR2 is YFSETQ. The CDR3 runs to 14 residues. The CDR3, as DNA: TGCGCCAGCAGCTTGGGTCCAGGGAACTATGGCTACACCTTC. This gives the protein CASSLGPGNYGYTF.

The rearrangement uses TRBV4-1 and TRBJ2-3; perhaps TRBD2 as D (5 bases). There are 15 residues in the CDR3. Trimming shortened V by 4 bases and J by 2 bases, and 13 bases separated the two germline ends. In germline, CDR1 is MGHRA, CDR2 YSYEKL. DNA for the CDR3: TGCGCCAGCAGCCTAAGCGAGGGATACACAGATACGCAGTATTTT. Translating it yields CASSLSEGYTDTQYF.

The rearrangement joins TRBV20-1 to TRBJ2-7; 8 bases align to TRBD1. Germline V gene lookup returns CDR1 DFQATT and CDR2 SNEGSKA (reference sequence). With V trimmed by 3 bases and J by 5 bases, 9 bases remained unmatched. This CDR3 comprises 14 residues. The CDR3 DNA follows: TGCAGTGCTAGGAATCAACCAGGGGGCGACGAGCAGTACTTC. Its translation: CSARNQPGGDEQYF.

The gene calls are TRBV6-5 and TRBJ2-5; the match to TRBD1 covers 7 bases. Trimming removed 2 bases from V and 2 bases from J; junction bases left unmatched: 8. CDR1 and CDR2 (germline): MNHEY, SVGAGI. CDR3 length: 16 residues. Written as DNA, the CDR3 is TGTGCCAGCAGTTACCCTCCGGGACAGCGACAAGAGACCCAGTACTTC. Translating it yields CASSYPPGQRQETQYF.

This clonotype was counted a few times. This chain uses TRBV29-1 with TRBJ2-3, with a weak D call TRBD2 (6 bases). Germline CDR1 and CDR2: SQVTM and ANQGSEA. The CDR3 spans 13 residues. Between the trimmed V and J ends, which lost 7 bases and 3 bases, there was a span of 14 bases. CDR3 sequence: CSAGGRETDTQYF. In DNA, the CDR3 is TGCAGCGCTGGTGGTCGGGAGACAGATACGCAGTATTTT.

This clonotype was observed a few times. The rearrangement joins TRBV20-1 to TRBJ2-4; TRBD1 matches at 9 bases. CDR1 DFQATT and CDR2 SNEGSKA come from the germline V gene (reference sequence). This CDR3 spans 17 amino acids. The J segment lost 1 base and the V segment lost 4 bases, leaving 11 bases of the junction unmatched. For the CDR3, the DNA is TGCAGTGCTAACAACTACAGGGGGCGCACGGCCAAAAACATTCAGTACTTC. It specifies CSANNYRGRTAKNIQYF.

The chain uses TRBV30 and TRBJ2-2; D gene ambiguous. The V gene's germline CDR1 is GTSNPN and CDR2 SVGIG (reference sequence). The CDR3 runs 14 residues. V was shortened by 2 bases and J by 3 bases, with 10 bases between the two germline ends. CDR3: CAWSFGRDTGELFF. The CDR3 nucleotides are TGTGCCTGGAGTTTCGGCAGAGACACCGGGGAGCTGTTTTTT.

The V call is TRBV6-1, the J call TRBJ2-7, with 12 nucleotides matching TRBD1. Germline-derived CDR1 and CDR2 are MNHNS and SASEGT. Unmatched junction bases numbered 5, after V lost 6 bases and J lost 5 bases. CDR3 length equals 14 residues. CDR3 sequence reads: CASRPGTGGHEQYF. The CDR3, as DNA: TGTGCCAGCAGGCCCGGGACAGGGGGCCACGAGCAGTACTTC.

This clonotype was detected ten times or more. The rearrangement links TRBV29-1 to TRBJ2-1; the match to TRBD2 covers 12 bases. CDR1 SQVTM and CDR2 ANQGSEA come from the germline V gene. The trim removed 6 bases at V and 8 bases at J, leaving 8 bases unmatched. The CDR3 covers 14 residues. The CDR3, as DNA: TGCAGCGTCTCGACTAGCGGGAGTGTGGATGAGCAGTTCTTC. Translating it yields CSVSTSGSVDEQFF.

Only a few counts were recorded for this clonotype. The rearrangement links TRBV18 to TRBJ1-3, with D perhaps TRBD1 (6 bases). This CDR3 is 13 amino acids long. The V and J ends lost 5 bases and 1 base respectively, with 6 bases between them. Per the germline V gene, CDR1 is KGHSH and CDR2 is LQKENI. The CDR3 DNA follows: TGTGCCAGCTCAGACAGGTCTGGAAACACCATATATTTT. Protein sequence: CASSDRSGNTIYF.

In DNA form, the CDR3 reads TGTGCCAGCAGTTCCCTCCGGAAGGGTAGCAATCAGCCCCAGCATTTT. It codes for CASSSLRKGSNQPQHF. V and J are TRBV6-5 and TRBJ1-5; D unclear. This CDR3 is 16 amino acids long. Germline-derived CDR1 and CDR2 are MNHEY and SVGAGI. With 4 bases removed from V and 0 bases from J, the gap between germline ends came to 13 bases.

Only a few counts were recorded for this clonotype. V usage is TRBV6-2 or TRBV6-3 and J usage is TRBJ2-2, with a possible D match to TRBD1 (6 bases). The CDR3 covers 14 residues. Trimming left V 1 base short and J 6 bases short, with 9 bases between. Germline loops: CDR1 MNHEY, CDR2 SVGEGT. CDR3 in amino acids: CASSYWTDAGELFF. CDR3 DNA sequence: TGTGCCAGCAGTTACTGGACAGATGCCGGGGAGCTGTTTTTT.

This clonotype occurred a few times. The chain joins TRBV20-1 to TRBJ1-5; TRBD1 is a possible D gene (5 bases). Trimming cost V 6 bases and J 5 bases, with 17 bases left between them. The germline gives CDR1 DFQATT, CDR2 SNEGSKA (reference sequence). This CDR3 region has 14 residues. The CDR3 sequence: CSATPGTADQPQHF. The DNA of the CDR3 is TGCAGTGCAACCCCCGGGACCGCGGATCAGCCCCAGCATTTT.

V gene TRBV6-1 combines with J gene TRBJ2-7, with a weak D call TRBD1 (6 bases). The V end lost 5 bases, the J end lost 3 bases, and 17 bases lay between the germline ends. This CDR3 region has 15 residues. CDR1 and CDR2 from the germline V gene are MNHNS and SASEGT. The CDR3 loop reads CASSPPRTANYEQYF. CDR3 coding DNA: TGTGCCAGCAGTCCCCCGCGGACAGCTAACTACGAGCAGTACTTC.

The chain recombines TRBV3-1 with TRBJ1-2; 9 nucleotides line up with TRBD1. Per germline, CDR1 LGHDT and CDR2 YNNKEL (reference sequence). The V gene end was trimmed by 4 bases and the J gene end by 3 bases; junction bases not matched to a gene: 6. The CDR3 sequence is 15 residues long. CDR3 sequence (DNA): TGTGCCAGCAGCCCCGGGACAGGGTCATACTATGGCTACACCTTC. It specifies CASSPGTGSYYGYTF.

This clonotype was recorded many times. The rearrangement uses TRBV5-1 and TRBJ2-5; D unresolved. Trimming stripped 0 bases from V and 2 bases from J, with 11 bases between. This CDR3 contains 15 residues. CDR1 is SGHRS and CDR2 is YFSETQ in the germline V gene. The CDR3 region is CASSLGGTKQETQYF. CDR3 sequence (DNA): TGCGCCAGCAGCTTGGGTGGAACCAAGCAAGAGACCCAGTACTTC.

CDR3 amino acids: CASSLRDRPYEQYF. CDR3 nucleotide sequence: TGTGCCAGCAGCTTAAGGGACAGGCCCTACGAGCAGTACTTC. The chain uses TRBV7-9 and TRBJ2-7, with 8 bases aligning to TRBD1. CDR1 and CDR2 (germline): SEHNR, FQNEAQ (reference sequence). With V trimmed by 2 bases and J by 2 bases, 2 bases remained unmatched. This CDR3 contains 14 residues.

This clonotype occurred many times. The V call is TRBV24-1, the J call TRBJ2-1; D is unclear. This CDR3 is built from 13 residues. Germline-derived CDR1 and CDR2 are KGHDR and SFDVKD. V was shortened by 5 bases and J by 5 bases, with 9 bases between the two germline ends. The CDR3: CATSGFRNNEQFF. In DNA form, the CDR3 reads TGTGCCACCAGTGGTTTCAGAAACAATGAGCAGTTCTTC.